One T cell receptor beta chain is described in this entry. Its matching antigen is unknown. The data were taken from a study of T cells in localized non-small cell lung cancer. The study, taken as a whole, reports: A denser population of T cells in blood accompanied longer overall survival. Adjacent lung had a median approximately 57 of the 100 largest tumor clones. It remains possible that heterogeneity exists, since only one tumor region was sequenced. There was higher T cell clonality in uninvolved adjacent lung than in tumor, and it was highest there.

The repertoire was sequenced with immunoSEQ multiplex PCR; TCRdb's copy has only in-frame clones and lacks some. The sample lists approximately 3,000 clones, approximately 20% occurring once. This CDR3 has 13 residues. Germline assignment: CDR1 SGHDN and CDR2 FVKESK. The V end lost 4 bases, the J end lost 0 bases, and 6 bases lay between the germline ends. J is TRBJ1-1 and V is TRBV14; D is uncertain. The clonotype comes from a female donor of 60 years or more with stage II lung adenocarcinoma. Sequenced here: lung tumor tissue, sampled before any cancer treatment. The CDR3 DNA sequence: TGTGCCAGCAGCCGGCAGATGAACACTGAAGCTTTCTTT. Its translation is CASSRQMNTEAFF.